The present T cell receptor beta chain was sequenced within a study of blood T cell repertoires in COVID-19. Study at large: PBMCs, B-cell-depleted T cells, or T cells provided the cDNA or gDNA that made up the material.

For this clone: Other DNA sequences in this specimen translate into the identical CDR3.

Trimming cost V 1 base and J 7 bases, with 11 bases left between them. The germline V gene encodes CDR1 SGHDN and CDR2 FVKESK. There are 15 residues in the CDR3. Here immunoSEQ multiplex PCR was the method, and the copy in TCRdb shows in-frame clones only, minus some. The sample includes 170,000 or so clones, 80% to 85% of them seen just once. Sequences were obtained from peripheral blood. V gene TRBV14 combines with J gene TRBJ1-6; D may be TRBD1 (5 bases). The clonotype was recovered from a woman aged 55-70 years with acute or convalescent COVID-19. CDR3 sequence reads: CASSQGQGRNSPLHF. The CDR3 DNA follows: TGTGCCAGCAGCCAAGGCCAGGGTAGGAATTCACCCCTCCACTTT.